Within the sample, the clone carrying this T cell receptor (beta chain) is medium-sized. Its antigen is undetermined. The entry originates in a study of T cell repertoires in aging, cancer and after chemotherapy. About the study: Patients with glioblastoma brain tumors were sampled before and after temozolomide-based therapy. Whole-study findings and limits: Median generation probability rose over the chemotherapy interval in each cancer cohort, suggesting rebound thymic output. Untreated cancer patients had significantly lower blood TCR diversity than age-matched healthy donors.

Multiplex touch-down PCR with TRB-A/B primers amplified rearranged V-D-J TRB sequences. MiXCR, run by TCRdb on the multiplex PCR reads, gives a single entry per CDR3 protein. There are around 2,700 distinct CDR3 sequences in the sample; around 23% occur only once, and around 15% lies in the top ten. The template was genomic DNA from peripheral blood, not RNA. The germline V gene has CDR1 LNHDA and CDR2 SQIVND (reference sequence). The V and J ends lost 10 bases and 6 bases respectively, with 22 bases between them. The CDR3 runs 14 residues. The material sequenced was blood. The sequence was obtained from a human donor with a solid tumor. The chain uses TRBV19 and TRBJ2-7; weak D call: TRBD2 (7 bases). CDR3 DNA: TGTGCCACCCGCCGGGGGGCGCATTTAGGCGAGCAGTACTTC. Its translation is CATRRGAHLGEQYF.